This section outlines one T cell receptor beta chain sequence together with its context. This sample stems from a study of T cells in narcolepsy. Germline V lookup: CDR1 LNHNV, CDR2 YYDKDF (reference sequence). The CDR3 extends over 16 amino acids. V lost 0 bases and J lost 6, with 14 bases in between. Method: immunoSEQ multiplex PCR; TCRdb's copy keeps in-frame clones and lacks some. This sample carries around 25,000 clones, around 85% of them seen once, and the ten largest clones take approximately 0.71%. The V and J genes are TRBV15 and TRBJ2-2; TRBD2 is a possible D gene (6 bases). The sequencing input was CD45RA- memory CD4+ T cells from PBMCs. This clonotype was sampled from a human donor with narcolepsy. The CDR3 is CATSRDPSVRAGELFF. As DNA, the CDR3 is TGTGCCACCAGCAGAGATCCTAGCGTGAGGGCCGGGGAGCTGTTTTTT.